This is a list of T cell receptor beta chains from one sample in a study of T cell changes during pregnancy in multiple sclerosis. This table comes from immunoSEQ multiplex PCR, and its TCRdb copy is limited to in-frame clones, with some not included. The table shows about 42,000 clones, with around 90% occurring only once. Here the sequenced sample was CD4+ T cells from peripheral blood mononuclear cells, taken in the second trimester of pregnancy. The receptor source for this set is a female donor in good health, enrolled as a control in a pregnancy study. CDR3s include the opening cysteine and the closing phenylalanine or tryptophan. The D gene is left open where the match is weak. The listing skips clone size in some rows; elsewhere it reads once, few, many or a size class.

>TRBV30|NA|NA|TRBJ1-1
TGTGCCTGGACGGGCAGGGTGGGAATGAACACTGAAGCTTTCTTT
CAWTGRVGMNTEAFF
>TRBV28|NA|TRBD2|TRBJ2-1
TGTGCCAGCAGCCAAACCGGACTAGCGGGAAGCTCCTACAATGAGCAGTTCTTC
CASSQTGLAGSSYNEQFF
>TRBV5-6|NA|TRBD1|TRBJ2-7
TGTGCCAGCAGCATGACCACCGGGACAGGCTCAAGAGAGCAGTACTTC
CASSMTTGTGSREQYF
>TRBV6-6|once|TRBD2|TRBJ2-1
TGTGCCAGCAGAACCCGGACTAGCGGATACAATGAGCAGTTCTTC
CASRTRTSGYNEQFF
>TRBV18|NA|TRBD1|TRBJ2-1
TGTGCCAGCTCTCTTGGCGGGACAGGGGTTCATGAGCAGTTCTTC
CASSLGGTGVHEQFF
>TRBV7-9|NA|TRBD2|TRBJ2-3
TGTGCCAGCAGCAAGACTAGCCGCACAGATACGCAGTATTTT
CASSKTSRTDTQYF
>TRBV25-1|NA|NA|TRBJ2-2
TGTGCCAGCAGTGCCAGTTACACCGGGGAGCTGTTTTTT
CASSASYTGELFF
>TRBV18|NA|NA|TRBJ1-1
TGTGCCAGCTCATGGATAGAGGCGAACACTGAAGCTTTCTTT
CASSWIEANTEAFF
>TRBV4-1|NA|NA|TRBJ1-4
TGCGCCAGCAGCCAAGGCAGGGGCGGTTATAGTAATGAAAAACTGTTTTTT
CASSQGRGGYSNEKLFF
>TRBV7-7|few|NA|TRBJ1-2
TGTGCTAGCAGCCCCGGACGGGGTGATGGCTACACCTTC
CASSPGRGDGYTF
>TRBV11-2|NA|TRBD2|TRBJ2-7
TGTGCCAGCAGCTTATTATTCGCCCCCGACCGGGCGGGGGTGCACTTC
CASSLLFAPDRAGVHF
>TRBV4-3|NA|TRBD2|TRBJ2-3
TGCGCCAGCAGCCAAGATGCGGGAGGGGGAGATACGCAGTATTTT
CASSQDAGGGDTQYF
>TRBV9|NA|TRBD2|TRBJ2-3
TGTGCCAGCAGCTCGGGGACTAGCGGGGGGCCGAGGGATACGCAGTATTTT
CASSSGTSGGPRDTQYF
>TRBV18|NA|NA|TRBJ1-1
TGTGCCAGCTCACCCCTAGCTCCGAGCACTGAAGCTTTCTTT
CASSPLAPSTEAFF
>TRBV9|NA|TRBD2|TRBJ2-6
TGTGCCAGCAGCGTGGATCCACTAGCGGGAGGGCCTCGAGGTGCCGGGGCCAACGTCCTGACTTTC
CASSVDPLAGGPRGAGANVLTF
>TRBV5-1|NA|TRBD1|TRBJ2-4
TGCGCCAGCAGTTCAGACAGGGAAGGCGACATTCAGTACTTC
CASSSDREGDIQYF
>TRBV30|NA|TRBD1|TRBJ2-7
TGTGCCTGGAGTGTAAGGGGGCGCGAGCAGTACTTC
CAWSVRGREQYF
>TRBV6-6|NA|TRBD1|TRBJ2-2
TGTGCCAGCCTCGTCGGGACAGTGTTTCACGGGGAGCTGTTTTTT
CASLVGTVFHGELFF
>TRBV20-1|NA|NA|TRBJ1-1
TGCAGTGCTAGACCCAGCACTGAAGCTTTCTTT
CSARPSTEAFF
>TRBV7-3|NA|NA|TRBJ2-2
TGTGCCAGCAGGGAGGGTGGCGCAGGGGAGCTGTTTTTT
CASREGGAGELFF
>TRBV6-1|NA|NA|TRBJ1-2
TGTGCCAGCAGTGAAACGGGGAGACACCTGCTTGGCTACACCTTC
CASSETGRHLLGYTF
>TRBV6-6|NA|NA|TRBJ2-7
TGTGCCAGCAGGAAGGAGAGGACAGTAGCCTACGAGCAGTACTTC
CASRKERTVAYEQYF
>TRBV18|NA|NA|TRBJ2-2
TGTGCCAGCTCACCACTAGAGGCCCAAGGCACCGGGGAGCTGTTTTTT
CASSPLEAQGTGELFF
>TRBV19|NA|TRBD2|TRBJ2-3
TGTGCCAGTAGGACTAGCGGGATAAGCACAGATACGCAGTATTTT
CASRTSGISTDTQYF
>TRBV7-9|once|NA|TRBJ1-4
TGTGCCAGCAGCTTGGGCCAGGGGATAGAAGAAAAACTGTTTTTT
CASSLGQGIEEKLFF
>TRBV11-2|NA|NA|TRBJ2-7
TGTGCCAGCAGCTTCCCGGGAGCGGGTCCCGAGCAGTACTTC
CASSFPGAGPEQYF
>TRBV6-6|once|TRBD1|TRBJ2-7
TGTGCCAGCCACCGGGACAGGGTTAACTACGAGCAGTACTTC
CASHRDRVNYEQYF
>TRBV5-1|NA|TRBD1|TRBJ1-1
TGCGCCAGCAGGGTAACAGGGGAAAACACTGAAGCTTTCTTT
CASRVTGENTEAFF
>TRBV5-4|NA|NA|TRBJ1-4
TGTGCCAGCAGCTTTTCGCCCGGACAGAATGAAAAACTGTTTTTT
CASSFSPGQNEKLFF
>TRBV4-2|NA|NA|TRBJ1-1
TGTGCCAGCAGCCAAGTCGCAGGGAACACTGAAGCTTTCTTT
CASSQVAGNTEAFF
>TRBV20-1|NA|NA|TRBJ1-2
TGCAGTGCTAGTGAGGTCTATGGCTACACCTTC
CSASEVYGYTF
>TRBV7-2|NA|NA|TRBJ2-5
TGTGCCAGCAGCCGCTCCTTCGGGACCCAGTACTTC
CASSRSFGTQYF
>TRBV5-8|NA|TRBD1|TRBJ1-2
TGTGCCAGCAGCGGGGACAGAAGAGGCTACACCTTC
CASSGDRRGYTF
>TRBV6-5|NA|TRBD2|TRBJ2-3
TGTGCCTCCCGGGGGGGCTCGTTTGGTACAGATACGCAGTATTTT
CASRGGSFGTDTQYF
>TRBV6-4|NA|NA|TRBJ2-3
TGTGCCAGCAGCCCCCGGGACTCGGCTAGCACAGATACGCAGTATTTT
CASSPRDSASTDTQYF
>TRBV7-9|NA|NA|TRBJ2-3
TGTGCCAGCAGCTTAATAGCAGATACGCAGTATTTT
CASSLIADTQYF
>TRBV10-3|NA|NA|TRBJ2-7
TGTGCCATCTCTCCCCCGGGCCAGGGGGAGCAGTACTTC
CAISPPGQGEQYF
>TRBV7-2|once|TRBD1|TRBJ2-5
TGTGCCAGCAGCTTAGTGGGACAGGAGACCCAGTACTTC
CASSLVGQETQYF
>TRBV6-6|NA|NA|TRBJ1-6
TGTGCCAGCAGCCTGGGTGGGAGGGGATACTCTTCACCCCTCCACTTT
CASSLGGRGYSSPLHF
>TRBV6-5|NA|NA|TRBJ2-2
TGTGCCAGCAGTTACCCAAGCGGGCACGGGGAGCTGTTTTTT
CASSYPSGHGELFF